This is a list of T cell receptor beta chains from one sample in a study of T-cell memory formation after mild COVID-19. In TCRdb, the 5' RACE reads were re-called with MiXCR into one record per CDR3 protein. The table has around 340,000 distinct CDR3 sequences, approximately 12% seen once. Material for sequencing was PBMCs or a T cell subset sorted from them (not recorded which). These receptor sequences come from a man between 18 and 29 years old who had mild COVID-19 (a few samples of this study predate the infection). Cell type and time point are not known. Both conserved end residues are part of each CDR3. Each record gives: V gene, clone size, D gene, J gene, CDR3 DNA, CDR3 protein. D genes are given only for firm matches. Rows may omit the clone size; those that give it use once, few, many or a size class.

>TRBV6-6|NA|NA|TRBJ2-7
TGTGCCAGCGGGGGCAGTAAAGGTTACGAGCAGTACTTC
CASGGSKGYEQYF
>TRBV7-6|NA|NA|TRBJ1-4
TGTGCCAGCAGTTCGACAGAAGAAAAACTGTTTTTT
CASSSTEEKLFF
>TRBV27|few|TRBD1|TRBJ1-2
TGTGCCAGCAGAAAGACAGGGGGCCCCAACTATGGCTACACCTTC
CASRKTGGPNYGYTF
>TRBV5-5|NA|NA|TRBJ1-1
TGTGCCAGCAGCCCCCTAGTCGGGGTAAGAACTGAAGCTTTCTTT
CASSPLVGVRTEAFF
>TRBV4-3|NA|NA|TRBJ1-6
TGCGCCAGCAGCCAAGAGAGTGTCGGTACACCCCTCCACTTT
CASSQESVGTPLHF
>TRBV25-1|NA|TRBD1|TRBJ1-2
TGTGCCAGCAAACAGGGGCAAAGCTATGGCTACACCTTC
CASKQGQSYGYTF
>TRBV4-3|few|NA|TRBJ2-7
TGCGCCAGCAGCCCCTCCCGAACGGGGGCCTACGAGCAGTACTTC
CASSPSRTGAYEQYF
>TRBV3-1|few|NA|TRBJ2-2
TGTGCCAGCGGTTTCTGGGGGGAGCTGTTTTTT
CASGFWGELFF
>TRBV9|NA|TRBD2|TRBJ2-5
TGTGCCAGCAGCGGGACTAGCGGGGGACCCCAAGAGACCCAGTACTTC
CASSGTSGGPQETQYF
>TRBV7-9|few|NA|TRBJ2-1
TGTGCCAGCCGTCTTTACAATGAGCAGTTCTTC
CASRLYNEQFF
>TRBV9|NA|NA|TRBJ2-5
TGTGCCAGCGGAGAGGGGGCTAGCGGGGAGACCCAGTACTTC
CASGEGASGETQYF
>TRBV5-1|many|NA|TRBJ2-3
TGCGCCAGCAGCTTGTTCCAAGAGACAGATACGCAGTATTTT
CASSLFQETDTQYF
>TRBV24-1|NA|TRBD1|TRBJ1-5
TGTGCCACCAGTGACAATTTCCCGGGCCCAGGGGGACATCAGCCCCAGCATTTT
CATSDNFPGPGGHQPQHF
>TRBV3-1|few|NA|TRBJ1-6
TGTGCCAGCAGCCAAGTCGGGGATTCACCCCTCCACTTT
CASSQVGDSPLHF
>TRBV7-2|NA|NA|TRBJ2-3
TGTGCCAGCAGCTTATCTAGGGGGTTGGATACGCAGTATTTT
CASSLSRGLDTQYF
>TRBV7-2|many|TRBD1|TRBJ1-5
TGTGCCAGCAGCCCGAACAGGGGGGAGCAGCCCCAGCATTTT
CASSPNRGEQPQHF
>TRBV7-9|NA|TRBD1|TRBJ2-1
TGTGCCAGCAGCCCCGGACAGGGGGGACACAATGAGCAGTTCTTC
CASSPGQGGHNEQFF
>TRBV10-3|few|TRBD1|TRBJ2-5
TGTGCCATCAGTCCGGGACAGGGGGTGGAGACCCAGTACTTC
CAISPGQGVETQYF
>TRBV7-8|NA|NA|TRBJ2-2
TGTGCCAGCACCTCCCCGGAGGGGCCGACCGGGGAGCTGTTTTTT
CASTSPEGPTGELFF
>TRBV5-5|NA|TRBD1|TRBJ1-6
TGTGCCAGCAGCTGGGACAGGAGTTCACCCCTCCACTTT
CASSWDRSSPLHF
>TRBV18|NA|TRBD1|TRBJ1-5
TGTGCCAGCTCACAGGACAGGGACTATCAGCCCCAGCATTTT
CASSQDRDYQPQHF
>TRBV19|NA|TRBD1|TRBJ1-1
TGTGCCAGTAGTACCCGACAGGGTGTAACTGAAGCTTTCTTT
CASSTRQGVTEAFF
>TRBV3-1|few|NA|TRBJ1-6
TGTGCCAGCAGCCAAGAAAGTTCACCCCTCCACTTT
CASSQESSPLHF
>TRBV29-1|few|NA|TRBJ2-5
TGCAGCGTTGTTGGAGGATCCGAGGAGACCCAGTACTTC
CSVVGGSEETQYF
>TRBV19|few|NA|TRBJ2-3
TGTGCCAGTAACCGGTGGAGCGGCCGCACAGATACGCAGTATTTT
CASNRWSGRTDTQYF
>TRBV7-9|NA|NA|TRBJ1-4
TGTGCCAGCAGCCTACAGGACGAAAAACTGTTTTTT
CASSLQDEKLFF
>TRBV5-1|NA|NA|TRBJ2-1
TGCGCCAGCAGCTCCCCGAACAATGAGCAGTTCTTC
CASSSPNNEQFF
>TRBV5-1|NA|NA|TRBJ1-1
TGCGCCAGCAGCTTGGGACCCTTTGGGGCGAACACTGAAGCTTTCTTT
CASSLGPFGANTEAFF
>TRBV5-1|few|NA|TRBJ1-5
TGCGCCAGCAGGGACGGGTTCGATCAGCCCCAGCATTTT
CASRDGFDQPQHF
>TRBV4-1|NA|TRBD2|TRBJ2-3
TGCGCCAGCAGCCAGTCGACTAGCGGGGGCTCCACAGATACGCAGTATTTT
CASSQSTSGGSTDTQYF
>TRBV21-1|few|NA|TRBJ1-1
TGTGCCAGCAGCAAAAAAGGGCGGGGCCCCAACACTGAAGCTTTCTTT
CASSKKGRGPNTEAFF
>TRBV6-5|many|TRBD1|TRBJ1-3
TGTGCCAGCAGCTCGACAGGGGGCTCTGGAAACACCATATATTTT
CASSSTGGSGNTIYF
>TRBV5-8|few|NA|TRBJ2-3
TGTGCCAGCAGCTTGGGAATTTCTAGCACAGATACGCAGTATTTT
CASSLGISSTDTQYF
>TRBV20-1|NA|NA|TRBJ1-1
TGCAGCGGACCAGCCGGAATTAGGACTGAAGCTTTCTTT
CSGPAGIRTEAFF
>TRBV4-1|few|NA|TRBJ1-4
TGCGCCAGCAGCCAAGGAGGGGGGGTTGAAAAACTGTTTTTT
CASSQGGGVEKLFF
>TRBV6-2/TRBV6-3|few|NA|TRBJ2-3
TGTGCCAGCGTCCCCCGGCAGAACTCAGATACGCAGTATTTT
CASVPRQNSDTQYF
>TRBV7-9|few|NA|TRBJ2-5
TGTGCCAGCAGCTTGGCCGGGAAACAAGAGACCCAGTACTTC
CASSLAGKQETQYF
>TRBV24-1|many|TRBD2|TRBJ2-3
TGTGCCACCAGTGATCCACTAGCGCTCGTTGGAGCAGATACGCAGTATTTT
CATSDPLALVGADTQYF
>TRBV24-1|NA|NA|TRBJ2-1
TGTGCCACCAGTGACTGGACAGCCTCAAATGAGCAGTTCTTC
CATSDWTASNEQFF
>TRBV5-5|few|TRBD2|TRBJ2-1
TGTGCCAGCAGCTTGGCCGGGGGGGCTAATGAGCAGTTCTTC
CASSLAGGANEQFF
>TRBV12-3/TRBV12-4|NA|TRBD1|TRBJ1-1
TGTGCCAGCAGTGTCGACAGGGTGGGGCCTCGGAACACTGAAGCTTTCTTT
CASSVDRVGPRNTEAFF